This TCR beta chain was profiled in a study of blood T cell repertoires in COVID-19. Trimming removed 4 bases from V and 6 bases from J; junction bases left unmatched: 10. The CDR3 extends over 15 amino acids. Germline V gene sequence: CDR1 SGDLS, CDR2 YYNGEE. During active infection, Seattle patients enrolled and were then monitored through disease. The authors' processing: Amplified reference gene primers provided the basis for estimating nucleated cell counts. Assay: immunoSEQ multiplex PCR; the TCRdb copy retains only in-frame clones and omits some. The V and J calls and clone size were taken over from that table, and D and trimming were inferred from the DNA. The data hold some 120,000 clones, with roughly 90% observed a single time.

The J gene is TRBJ2-5, the V gene TRBV9, with 9 bases matching TRBD1. Sequenced material: peripheral blood. The receptor was isolated from a man aged 45-60 years with COVID-19, enrolled during active disease. CDR3 DNA sequence: TGTGCCAGCAGCCCGAGGGGTGGGACAGGGAAGACCCAGTACTTC. Its translation is CASSPRGGTGKTQYF.